Listed below are T cell receptor beta chains from one sample, sequenced in a study of Graves' ophthalmopathy and Graves' hyperthyroidism. Each CDR3 protein gets one entry after TCRdb re-called the multiplex PCR reads with MiXCR. The sample carries about 740,000 distinct CDR3 sequences, 35% to 50% recorded once. Sequencing was performed on peripheral blood. All receptors come from an adult man with Graves' ophthalmopathy. Both conserved end residues are part of each CDR3. The D gene is left open where the match is weak. Clone size is given for some rows only: seen once, a few or many times, or a class if the clone is expanded.

- - TRBJ1-2 TRBV7-9 TGTGCCAGCACACCGGTGGAAGCCTATGGCTACACCTTC CASTPVEAYGYTF
- - TRBJ1-5 TRBV24-1 TGTGCCAGCAGCCGATCCCTGGGGAGCAATCAGCCCCAGCATTTT CASSRSLGSNQPQHF
- TRBD2 TRBJ2-3 TRBV20-1 TGCAGTGTGGCGGGAGCCGTTCAGAGAGATACGCAGTATTTT CSVAGAVQRDTQYF
- - TRBJ2-6 TRBV25-1 TGTGCCAGCAGTTACAGGAATCTTCTCAGTCGTGCTGGGGCCAACGTCCTGACTTTC CASSYRNLLSRAGANVLTF
- TRBD1 TRBJ2-5 TRBV2 TGTGCCACCAAACTAGACAGGGGTGGAGAGGCCCAGTACTTC CATKLDRGGEAQYF
many - TRBJ2-7 TRBV2 TGTGCCACCAGGCGGGACAGATCCTACGAGCAGTACTTC CATRRDRSYEQYF
- - TRBJ2-3 TRBV5-1 TGCGCCAGCAGCTTGGGAATCACAGATACGCAGTATTTT CASSLGITDTQYF
- - TRBJ2-7 TRBV10-3 TGTGCCAGCAGTTTATCACTCCGACAGGGAGGCTACGAGCAGTACTTC CASSLSLRQGGYEQYF
- TRBD1 TRBJ2-7 TRBV11-2 TGTGCCAGCAGACCCGGGACAGCGTACGAGCAGTACTTC CASRPGTAYEQYF
many TRBD1 TRBJ1-2 TRBV7-8 TGTGCCAGCAGCTTGACAGGGGGTGACTATGGCTACACCTTC CASSLTGGDYGYTF
- TRBD2 TRBJ2-7 TRBV7-9 TGTGCCAGCAGCCGTAGCGGGAGAGAGTACGAGCAGTACTTC CASSRSGREYEQYF
few - TRBJ1-1 TRBV12-3/TRBV12-4 TGTGCCAGCAGCCGAAAGGGCCGTATGAACACTGAAGCTTTCTTT CASSRKGRMNTEAFF
- - TRBJ1-2 TRBV29-1 TGCAGCGTTAGAGGGTCCGGCTATGGCTACACCTTC CSVRGSGYGYTF
- - TRBJ2-2 TRBV25-1 TGTGCCAGCTCGAGCCTAGGGTATTCGAGCACCGGGGAGCTGTTTTTT CASSSLGYSSTGELFF
- - TRBJ1-2 TRBV19 TGTGCCAGTAGTCCCGATGAGGGGGTCAACTATGGCTACACCTTC CASSPDEGVNYGYTF
- - TRBJ1-2 TRBV10-3 TGTGCCAGCAGTCCGCCGGCCAGACCGATCTATGGCTACACCTTC CASSPPARPIYGYTF
few - TRBJ1-1 TRBV5-8 TGTGCCAGCAGTTGGGTCGTAGGCGACGAAGCTTTCTTT CASSWVVGDEAFF
few - TRBJ1-4 TRBV25-1 TGTGCCAGCAGTGGGGATTTGGCTGAAAAACTGTTTTTT CASSGDLAEKLFF
- TRBD1 TRBJ2-7 TRBV29-1 TGCAGCGTTGAACCACAGGGGGTGGCGAGTGAGCAGTACTTC CSVEPQGVASEQYF
few TRBD2 TRBJ2-5 TRBV9 TGTGCCAGCAGCGTAGGACTAATACTAGCGGGAGAAGAGACCCAGTACTTC CASSVGLILAGEETQYF
few - TRBJ2-7 TRBV24-1 TGTGCCAGCCACTCCGGGGGACTCCGCCTGGACGAGCAGTACTTC CASHSGGLRLDEQYF
many - TRBJ2-6 TRBV24-1 TGTGCCACCGGAAGGTCTGGGGCCAACGTCCTGACTTTC CATGRSGANVLTF
- TRBD1 TRBJ2-5 TRBV9 TGTGCCAGCAGCTTGGACAGGGTCCTGGAGACCCAGTACTTC CASSLDRVLETQYF
- TRBD2 TRBJ2-2 TRBV7-9 TGTGCCAGCAACTTAGCTACTAGCGGGGATCAGTTTTTT CASNLATSGDQFF